The present TCR beta chain was sequenced within a study of blood T cell repertoires in COVID-19. Across the whole study: Specimens from acute and convalescent COVID-19 originated in the United States, Italy and Spain. Nucleic acid was either cDNA or gDNA, and it came from T cells, B-cell-depleted T cells, or PBMCs.

This clone was detected once. Produced via immunoSEQ multiplex PCR; TCRdb's table is partial and in-frame only. In the table there are roughly 160,000 clones, more than 70% of which are singletons. Germline V gene data show CDR1 as MNHEY and CDR2 as SVGAGI. The CDR3 totals 15 residues. The J segment lost 5 bases and the V segment lost 6 bases, leaving 5 bases of the junction unmatched. This chain connects TRBV6-5 to TRBJ1-4; 11 bases agree with TRBD1. The clonotype originates from a woman of 80 years or more with active or convalescent COVID-19. The sample consisted of peripheral blood. The CDR3 here is CASRPGTGGNEKLFF. In nucleotides, the CDR3 is TGTGCCAGCAGACCCGGGACAGGGGGAAATGAAAAACTGTTTTTT.